The 4 T cell receptor beta chains below all came from one sample that was sequenced in a study of T cell repertoires in cytomegalovirus infection. One entry per CDR3 protein results from TCRdb running MiXCR on the reads. Of 830,000 or so distinct CDR3 sequences listed, less than 35% are singletons. The antigens for these receptors are not known. The source material was cultured CD8+ T cells from PBMCs, sampled from culture after CMV antigen stimulation. The receptors were sampled from a human donor in good health (CMV status not recorded). Some clones in this sample may be carry-over from other donors' samples.

This clonotype was observed a few times. The rearrangement uses TRBV7-6 and TRBJ2-5; TRBD1 matches at 7 bases. The J segment lost 13 bases and the V segment lost 4 bases, leaving 21 bases of the junction unmatched. The CDR3 runs 16 residues. The germline V gene has CDR1 SGHVS and CDR2 FNYEAQ. CDR3 sequence reads: CASSSRLTGENGRLYF. The DNA of the CDR3 is TGTGCCAGCAGCTCGAGACTTACAGGGGAAAATGGTAGATTGTACTTC.

This clonotype was observed once. V is TRBV6-5 and J is TRBJ1-2, with TRBD1 matching 8 bases. CDR3 length: 16 residues. Trimming removed 0 bases from V and 4 bases from J; junction bases left unmatched: 7. Looked up from germline, CDR1 is MNHEY and CDR2 is SVGAGI. Written as DNA, the CDR3 is TGTGCCAGCAGTTACTCGAAGGCAGGGGGCTTCTATGGCTACACCTTC. It is translated as CASSYSKAGGFYGYTF.

V usage is TRBV6-1 and J usage is TRBJ1-1, with D unresolved. The germline V gene has CDR1 MNHNS and CDR2 SASEGT. CDR3 size: 14 residues. V was shortened by 5 bases and J by 4 bases, with 14 bases between the two germline ends. CDR3: CASSSRTAITEAFF. In DNA, the CDR3 is TGTGCCAGCAGTTCTAGGACTGCCATCACTGAAGCTTTCTTT.

This chain uses TRBV6-8 with TRBJ2-7; 9 bases fit TRBD1. J gave up 0 bases and V 7 bases, and 7 bases lay outside the gene matches. CDR3 size: 15 residues. Germline V gene sequence: CDR1 MNHGY, CDR2 SAAAGT. For the CDR3, the DNA is TGTGCCAGCACCCCCGGACAGGGGAGCTCCTACGAGCAGTACTTC. As protein: CASTPGQGSSYEQYF.